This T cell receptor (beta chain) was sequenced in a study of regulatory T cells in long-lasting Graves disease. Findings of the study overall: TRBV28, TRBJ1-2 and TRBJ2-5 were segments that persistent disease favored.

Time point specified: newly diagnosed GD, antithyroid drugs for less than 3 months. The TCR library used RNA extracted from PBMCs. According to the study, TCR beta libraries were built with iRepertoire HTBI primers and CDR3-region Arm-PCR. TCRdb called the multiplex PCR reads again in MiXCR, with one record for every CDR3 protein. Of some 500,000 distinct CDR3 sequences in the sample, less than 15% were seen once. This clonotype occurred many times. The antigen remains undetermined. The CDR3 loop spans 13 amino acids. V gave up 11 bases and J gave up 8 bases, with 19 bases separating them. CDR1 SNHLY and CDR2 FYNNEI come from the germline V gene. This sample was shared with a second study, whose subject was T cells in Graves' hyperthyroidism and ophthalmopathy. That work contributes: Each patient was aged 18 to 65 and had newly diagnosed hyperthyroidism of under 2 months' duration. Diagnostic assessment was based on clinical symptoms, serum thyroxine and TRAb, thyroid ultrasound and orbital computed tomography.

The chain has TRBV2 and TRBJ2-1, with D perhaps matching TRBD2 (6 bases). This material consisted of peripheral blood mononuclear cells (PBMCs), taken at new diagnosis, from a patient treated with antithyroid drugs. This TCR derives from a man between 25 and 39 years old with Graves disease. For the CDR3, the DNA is TGTGCCGGTGCCGGGACTCCTAGCGATGAGCAGTTCTTC. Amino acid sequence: CAGAGTPSDEQFF.